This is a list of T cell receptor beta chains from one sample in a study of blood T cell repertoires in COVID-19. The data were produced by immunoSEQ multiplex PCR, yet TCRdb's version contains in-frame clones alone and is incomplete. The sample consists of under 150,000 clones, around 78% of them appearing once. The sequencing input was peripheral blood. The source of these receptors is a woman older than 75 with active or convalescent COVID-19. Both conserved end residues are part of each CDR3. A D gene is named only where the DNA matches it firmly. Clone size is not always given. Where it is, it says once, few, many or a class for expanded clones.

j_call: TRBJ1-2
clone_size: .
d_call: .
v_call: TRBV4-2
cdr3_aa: CASSQDRAGVNYGYTF
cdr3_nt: TGTGCCAGCAGCCAAGATCGCGCAGGGGTTAACTATGGCTACACCTTC

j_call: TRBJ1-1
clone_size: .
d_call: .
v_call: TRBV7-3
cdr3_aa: CASSLKGLNTEAFF
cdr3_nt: TGTGCCAGCAGCTTAAAGGGGTTAAACACTGAAGCTTTCTTT

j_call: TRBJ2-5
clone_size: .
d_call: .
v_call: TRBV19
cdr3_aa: CASSTGSRQETQYF
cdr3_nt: TGTGCCAGTAGTACAGGGTCTCGTCAAGAGACCCAGTACTTC

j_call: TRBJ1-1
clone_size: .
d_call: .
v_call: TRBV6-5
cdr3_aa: CASSNDGQTEAFF
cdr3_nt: TGTGCCAGCAGTAATGATGGACAAACTGAAGCTTTCTTT

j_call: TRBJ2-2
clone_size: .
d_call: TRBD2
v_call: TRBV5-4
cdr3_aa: CASSLTSGTGELFF
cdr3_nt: TGTGCCAGCAGCTTGACTAGCGGCACCGGGGAGCTGTTTTTT

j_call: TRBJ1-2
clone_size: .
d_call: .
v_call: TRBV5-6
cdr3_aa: CASSLRQGYGYTF
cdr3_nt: TGTGCCAGCAGCTTGCGTCAGGGCTATGGCTACACCTTC

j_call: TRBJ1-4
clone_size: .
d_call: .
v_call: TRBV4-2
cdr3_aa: CASSPQPATNEKLFF
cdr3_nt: TGTGCCAGCAGCCCACAGCCTGCAACTAATGAAAAACTGTTTTTT

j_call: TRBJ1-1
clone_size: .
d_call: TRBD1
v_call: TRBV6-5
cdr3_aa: CASRIGQGDTEAFF
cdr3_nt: TGTGCCAGCAGGATAGGGCAGGGGGACACTGAAGCTTTCTTT

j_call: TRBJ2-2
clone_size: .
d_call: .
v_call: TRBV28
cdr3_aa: CASRVWGGLDTGELFF
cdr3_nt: TGTGCCAGCAGAGTGTGGGGGGGCTTAGACACCGGGGAGCTGTTTTTT

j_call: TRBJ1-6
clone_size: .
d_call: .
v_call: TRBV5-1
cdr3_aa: CASSLAGTKSSPLHF
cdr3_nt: TGCGCCAGCAGCTTGGCCGGGACAAAATCTTCACCCCTCCACTTT

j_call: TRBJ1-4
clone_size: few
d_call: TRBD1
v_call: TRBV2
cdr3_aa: CAGQDRGRGEKLFF
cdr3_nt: TGTGCCGGACAGGACAGGGGGCGTGGGGAAAAACTGTTTTTT

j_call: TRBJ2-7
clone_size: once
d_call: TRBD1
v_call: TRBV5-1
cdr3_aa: CASSFHQAGTGIVYEQYF
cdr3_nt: TGCGCCAGCAGCTTCCATCAGGCCGGGACAGGGATAGTCTACGAGCAGTACTTC

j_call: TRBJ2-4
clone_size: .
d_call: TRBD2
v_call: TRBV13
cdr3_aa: CASSSSGGANIQYF
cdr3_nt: TGTGCCAGCAGCTCTAGCGGGGGGGCGAACATTCAGTACTTC

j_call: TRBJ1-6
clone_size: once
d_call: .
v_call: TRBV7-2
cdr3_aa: CASSLPRNRYNSPLHF
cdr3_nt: TGTGCCAGCAGCTTACCCAGAAACCGCTATAATTCACCCCTCCACTTT

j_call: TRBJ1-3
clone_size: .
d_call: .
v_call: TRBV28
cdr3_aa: CASTSGGGPSSGNTIYF
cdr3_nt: TGTGCCAGCACCTCCGGTGGGGGCCCGAGCTCTGGAAACACCATATATTTT

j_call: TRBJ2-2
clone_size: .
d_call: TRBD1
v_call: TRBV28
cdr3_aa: CASSRGTGGFANPNTGELFF
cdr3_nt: TGTGCCAGCAGTCGAGGGACAGGGGGCTTCGCTAACCCGAACACCGGGGAGCTGTTTTTT

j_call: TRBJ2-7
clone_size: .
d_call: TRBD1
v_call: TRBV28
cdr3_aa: CASSSGQARALYEQYF
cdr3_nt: TGTGCCAGCAGTTCAGGACAGGCGAGAGCTTTATACGAGCAGTACTTC

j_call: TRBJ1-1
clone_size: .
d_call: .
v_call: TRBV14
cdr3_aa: CASSYTANTEAFF
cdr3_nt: TGTGCCAGCAGCTATACAGCGAACACTGAAGCTTTCTTT

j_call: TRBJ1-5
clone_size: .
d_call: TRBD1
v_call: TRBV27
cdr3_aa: CARFQDRDGQPQHF
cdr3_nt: TGTGCCAGGTTCCAGGACAGGGACGGTCAGCCCCAGCATTTT

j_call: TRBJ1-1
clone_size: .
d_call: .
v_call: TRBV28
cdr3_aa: CASSFMGGTEAFF
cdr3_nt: TGTGCCAGCAGTTTCATGGGCGGGACTGAAGCTTTCTTT

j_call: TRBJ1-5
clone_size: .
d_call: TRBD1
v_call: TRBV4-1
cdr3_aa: CASSQGGQGARQPQHF
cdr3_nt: TGCGCCAGCAGCCAGGGAGGACAGGGGGCTAGACAGCCCCAGCATTTT

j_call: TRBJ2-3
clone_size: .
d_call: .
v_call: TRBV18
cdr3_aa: CASSPSRGGETKLSTDTQYF
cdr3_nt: TGTGCCAGCTCACCATCGAGGGGGGGAGAGACCAAACTTAGCACAGATACGCAGTATTTT

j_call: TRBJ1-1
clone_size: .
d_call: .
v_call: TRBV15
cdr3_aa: CATSHRGDKYLNTEAFF
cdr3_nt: TGTGCCACCAGTCACCGTGGGGACAAATATTTGAACACTGAAGCTTTCTTT

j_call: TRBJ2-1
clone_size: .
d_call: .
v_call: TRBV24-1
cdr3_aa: CAASDPSGGGSYNEQFF
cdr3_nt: TGTGCCGCCAGTGACCCGTCGGGGGGCGGCTCCTACAATGAGCAGTTCTTC

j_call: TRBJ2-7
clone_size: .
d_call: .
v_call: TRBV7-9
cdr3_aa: CASSSGGEQYF
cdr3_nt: TGTGCCAGCAGCTCTGGGGGGGAGCAGTACTTC

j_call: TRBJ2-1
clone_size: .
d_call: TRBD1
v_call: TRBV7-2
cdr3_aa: CASSGGRGRNEQFF
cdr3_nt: TGTGCCAGCAGCGGGGGCAGGGGGCGCAATGAGCAGTTCTTC

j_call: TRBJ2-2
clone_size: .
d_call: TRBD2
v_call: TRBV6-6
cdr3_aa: CASSYQGGGAFGELFF
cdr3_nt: TGTGCCAGCAGTTACCAAGGCGGGGGGGCCTTCGGGGAGCTGTTTTTT

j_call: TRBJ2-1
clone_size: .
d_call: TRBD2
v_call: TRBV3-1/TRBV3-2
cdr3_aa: CASSHWTSVYEQFF
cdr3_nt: TGTGCCAGCAGCCACTGGACTAGCGTCTATGAGCAGTTCTTC

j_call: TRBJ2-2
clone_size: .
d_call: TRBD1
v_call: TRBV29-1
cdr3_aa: CSVGHRGITGELFF
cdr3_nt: TGCAGCGTTGGGCACAGGGGAATTACCGGGGAGCTGTTTTTT

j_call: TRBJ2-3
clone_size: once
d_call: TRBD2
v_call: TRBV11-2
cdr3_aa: CASSRAGLAGATDTQYF
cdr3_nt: TGTGCCAGCAGCCGAGCCGGCCTAGCGGGGGCCACAGATACGCAGTATTTT

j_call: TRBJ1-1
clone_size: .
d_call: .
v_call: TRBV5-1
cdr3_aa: CASSIDQGTEAFF
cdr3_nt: TGCGCCAGCAGCATAGACCAGGGTACTGAAGCTTTCTTT

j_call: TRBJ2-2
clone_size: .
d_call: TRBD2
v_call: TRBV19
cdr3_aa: CASSRSGANTGELFF
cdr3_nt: TGTGCCAGTAGTAGGAGCGGGGCGAACACCGGGGAGCTGTTTTTT

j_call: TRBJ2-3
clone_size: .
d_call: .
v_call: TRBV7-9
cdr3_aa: CASRLGLFTDTQYF
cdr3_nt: TGTGCCAGCAGACTTGGACTATTCACAGATACGCAGTATTTT

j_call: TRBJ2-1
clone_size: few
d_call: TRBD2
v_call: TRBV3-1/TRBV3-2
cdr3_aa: CASSRSLAGGPYEQFF
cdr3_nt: TGTGCCAGCAGCCGTTCATTAGCGGGGGGGCCGTATGAGCAGTTCTTC

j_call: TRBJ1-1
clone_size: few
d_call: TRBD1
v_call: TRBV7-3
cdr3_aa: CASSSTRTGEFSEAFF
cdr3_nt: TGTGCCAGCAGCTCAACCAGGACAGGGGAATTTTCTGAAGCTTTCTTT

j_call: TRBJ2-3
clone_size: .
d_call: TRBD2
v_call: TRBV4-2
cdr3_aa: CASSQVAGPRTDTQYF
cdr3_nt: TGTGCCAGCAGCCAAGTAGCGGGGCCTCGCACAGATACGCAGTATTTT

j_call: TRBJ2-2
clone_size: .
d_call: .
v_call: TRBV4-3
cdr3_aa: CASSQEGRGLGGELFF
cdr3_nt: TGCGCCAGCAGCCAAGAAGGCAGGGGTTTAGGCGGGGAGCTGTTTTTT

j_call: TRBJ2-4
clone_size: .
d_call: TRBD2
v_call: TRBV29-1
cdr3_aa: CSPRTSGDLKYIQYF
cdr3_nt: TGCAGCCCCAGGACTAGCGGGGATCTTAAGTACATTCAGTACTTC

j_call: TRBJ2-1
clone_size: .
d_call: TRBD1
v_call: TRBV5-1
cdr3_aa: CASSPGQVRVGNEQFF
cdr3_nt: TGCGCCAGCAGCCCGGGACAGGTAAGGGTCGGCAATGAGCAGTTCTTC

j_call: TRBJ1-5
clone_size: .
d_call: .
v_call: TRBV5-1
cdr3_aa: CASSEGTTGNQPQHF
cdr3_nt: TGCGCCAGCAGCGAAGGGACTACAGGCAATCAGCCCCAGCATTTT

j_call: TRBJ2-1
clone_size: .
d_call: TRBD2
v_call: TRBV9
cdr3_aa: CASSETSGAARNYNEQFF
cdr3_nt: TGTGCCAGCAGCGAGACTAGCGGGGCCGCAAGGAACTACAATGAGCAGTTCTTC

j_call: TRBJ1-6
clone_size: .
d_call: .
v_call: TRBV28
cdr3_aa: CASSKLELNNSPLHF
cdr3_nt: TGTGCCAGCAGCAAATTGGAGCTTAATAATTCACCCCTCCACTTT

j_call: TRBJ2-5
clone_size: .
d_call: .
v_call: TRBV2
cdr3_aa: CASSEAFTPGGTQYF
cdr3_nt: TGTGCCAGCAGTGAAGCGTTTACCCCCGGCGGGACCCAGTACTTC

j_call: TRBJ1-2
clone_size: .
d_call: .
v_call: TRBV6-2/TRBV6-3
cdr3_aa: CASSYSRQTATMIGYTF
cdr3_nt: TGTGCCAGCAGTTACTCGAGGCAGACCGCAACGATGATTGGCTACACCTTC

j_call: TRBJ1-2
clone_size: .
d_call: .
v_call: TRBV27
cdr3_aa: CASWGGGLRGYGYTF
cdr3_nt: TGTGCCAGCTGGGGGGGCGGGCTCCGGGGCTATGGCTACACCTTC

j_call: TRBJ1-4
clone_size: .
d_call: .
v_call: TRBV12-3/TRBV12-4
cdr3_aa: CASSLRGFEKLFF
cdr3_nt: TGTGCCAGCAGTTTAAGAGGTTTTGAAAAACTGTTTTTT

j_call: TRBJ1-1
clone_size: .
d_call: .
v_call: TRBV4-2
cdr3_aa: CASSHPAGGTEAFF
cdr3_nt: TGTGCCAGCAGCCACCCTGCCGGGGGCACTGAAGCTTTCTTT

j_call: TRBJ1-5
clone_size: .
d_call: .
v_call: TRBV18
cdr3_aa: CASSQGQGGQPQHF
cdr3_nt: TGTGCCAGCTCGCAGGGACAAGGCGGTCAGCCCCAGCATTTT

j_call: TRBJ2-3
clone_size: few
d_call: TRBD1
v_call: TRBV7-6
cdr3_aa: CASSKRGTGGGVGTDTQYF
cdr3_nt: TGTGCCAGCAGCAAAAGGGGGACAGGGGGAGGAGTAGGCACAGATACGCAGTATTTT

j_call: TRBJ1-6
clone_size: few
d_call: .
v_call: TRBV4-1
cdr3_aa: CASSQDQGNSPLHF
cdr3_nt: TGCGCCAGCAGCCAAGATCAGGGTAATTCACCCCTCCACTTT

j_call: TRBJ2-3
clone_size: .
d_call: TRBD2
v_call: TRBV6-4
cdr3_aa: CASSEISGGDTQYF
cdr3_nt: TGTGCCAGCAGTGAGATTAGCGGGGGAGATACGCAGTATTTT

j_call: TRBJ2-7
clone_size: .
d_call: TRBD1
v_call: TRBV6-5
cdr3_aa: CASRETGFRFEQYF
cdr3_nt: TGTGCCAGCAGGGAGACAGGGTTTCGATTCGAGCAGTACTTC

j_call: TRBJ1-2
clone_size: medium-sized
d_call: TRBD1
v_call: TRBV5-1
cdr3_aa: CASSSDPGTGGGGSF
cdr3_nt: TGCGCCAGCAGCTCGGATCCCGGGACAGGGGGCGGCGGTTCCTTC

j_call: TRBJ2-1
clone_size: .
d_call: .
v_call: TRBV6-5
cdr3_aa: CAIENYNEQFF
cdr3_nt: TGTGCCATTGAGAACTACAATGAGCAGTTCTTC

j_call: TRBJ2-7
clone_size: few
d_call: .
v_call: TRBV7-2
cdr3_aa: CASSLGVANSYEQYF
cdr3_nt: TGTGCCAGCAGCTTAGGAGTCGCGAATTCCTACGAGCAGTACTTC